The 25 T cell receptor beta chains in this list originate from one sample, sequenced in a study of blood T cell repertoires in COVID-19. The protocol was immunoSEQ multiplex PCR, while the TCRdb copy is restricted to in-frame clones and leaves out a portion. The data show roughly 190,000 clones, around 90% seen once. The sample consisted of peripheral blood. The receptors stem from a human donor in a cohort sampled during active COVID-19.

V and J are TRBV2 and TRBJ2-7, with D possibly TRBD2 on 6 matching bases. Trimming left V 6 bases short and J 5 bases short, with 14 bases between. Germline values: CDR1 SNHLY, CDR2 FYNNEI. The CDR3 runs to 13 residues. CDR3: CASREAGRHEQYF. CDR3 sequence (DNA): TGTGCCAGCAGAGAGGCGGGGAGACACGAGCAGTACTTC.

The V call is TRBV24-1, the J call TRBJ2-1; 7 bases fit TRBD1. From germline, CDR1 is KGHDR and CDR2 SFDVKD. This CDR3 is 13 amino acids long. V lost 9 bases, J lost 4 bases, and 5 bases stayed unmatched. The CDR3 loop reads CATPGQPYNEQFF. The CDR3 DNA sequence: TGTGCCACCCCGGGACAGCCTTACAATGAGCAGTTCTTC.

CDR3 amino acids: CASSEGQADYGYTF. The CDR3 DNA sequence: TGCGCCAGCAGCGAGGGACAGGCCGACTATGGCTACACCTTC. The chain couples TRBV10-2 to TRBJ1-2, with 8 bases that match TRBD1. V lost 6 bases to trimming and J lost 3 bases; unmatched junction nucleotides: 6. The germline V gene has CDR1 WSHSY and CDR2 SAAADI. The CDR3 length is 14 residues.

This clone was detected only a few times. The V gene is TRBV5-5, the J gene TRBJ2-7; 12 nucleotides align to TRBD2. The germline V gene encodes CDR1 SGHKS and CDR2 YYEKEE (reference sequence). Trimming cost V 3 bases and J 4 bases; bases outside gene matches: 5. This CDR3 region has 15 residues. The CDR3 DNA sequence: TGTGCCAGCAGCTCGCCCGGACTAGCGGGATACGAGCAGTACTTC. It encodes CASSSPGLAGYEQYF.

This clone was observed many times. The gene calls are TRBV7-6 and TRBJ1-6; D is possibly TRBD1 (6 bases). This CDR3 region has 13 residues. V lost 1 base and J 10 bases, leaving 8 bases between the germline ends. Germline V gene sequence: CDR1 SGHVS, CDR2 FNYEAQ. CDR3 residues: CASSLEGGSPLHF. The CDR3, as DNA: TGTGCCAGCAGCTTAGAGGGGGGGTCACCCCTCCACTTT.

This clone was observed a few times. The chain couples TRBV4-2 to TRBJ2-2; 7 bases are a match to TRBD2. This CDR3 comprises 15 residues. The germline V gene encodes CDR1 LGHNA and CDR2 YNFKEQ. The J segment lost 4 bases and the V segment lost 6 bases, leaving 8 bases of the junction unmatched. CDR3 nucleotide sequence: TGTGCCAGCAGACGGGGCGGGAGCCCCACCGGGGAGCTGTTTTTT. It encodes CASRRGGSPTGELFF.

CDR3 DNA: TGTGCCACGGCTAGTCGGTCTAGAGCCAAAAACATTCAGTACTTC. This gives the protein CATASRSRAKNIQYF. This chain joins TRBV6-4 and TRBJ2-4; D call uncertain. There are 15 residues in the CDR3. Germline values: CDR1 MRHNA, CDR2 SNTAGT. Trimming stripped 10 bases from V and 0 bases from J, with 16 bases between.

The chain uses TRBV7-9 and TRBJ2-3, with TRBD2 identical over 8 bases. The CDR3 extends over 15 amino acids. The ends lost 2 bases at V and 1 base at J; junction bases unmatched: 2. Germline CDR1 and CDR2: SEHNR and FQNEAQ (reference sequence). The CDR3 nucleotides are TGTGCCAGCAGCTTATCGCGGGGGGGCACAGATACGCAGTATTTT. It yields the protein CASSLSRGGTDTQYF.

This clone has a single count. The chain joins TRBV30 to TRBJ2-7, with 8 nucleotides matching TRBD2. The length of the CDR3 is 12 residues. V lost 7 bases and J lost 6; bases outside the gene matches: 8. The germline V gene has CDR1 GTSNPN and CDR2 SVGIG (reference sequence). The CDR3 DNA reads TGTGCCTCGGGAGGGCCCGGGGGCGAGCAGTACTTC. This translates into CASGGPGGEQYF.

This clone was found many times. The chain is built from TRBV4-3 and TRBJ2-7; no reliable D call. The CDR3 consists of 13 residues. Trimming took 1 base from V and 3 from J, leaving 7 bases between them. Germline V gene lookup returns CDR1 LGHNA and CDR2 YSLEER. The CDR3 spells CASSQGYGYEQYF. The CDR3 coding sequence is TGCGCCAGCAGCCAAGGGTACGGCTACGAGCAGTACTTC.

The chain recombines TRBV24-1 with TRBJ1-5; perhaps TRBD1 as D (6 bases). The CDR3 contains 14 residues. The V end was cut by 4 bases, the J end by 4 bases, with 10 bases between. Germline-derived CDR1 and CDR2 are KGHDR and SFDVKD. The CDR3: CATSDTDRNQPQHF. The CDR3 DNA sequence: TGTGCCACCAGTGACACTGACAGGAATCAGCCCCAGCATTTT.

V and J are TRBV28 and TRBJ2-7; possibly TRBD1 for D (6 bases). V lost 5 bases, J lost 5 bases, and 16 bases lay in between. This CDR3 is 14 amino acids long. CDR1 is MDHEN, CDR2 SYDVKM, per germline. The CDR3 sequence: CASSRPQGRNEQYF. CDR3 DNA sequence: TGTGCCAGCAGTCGCCCACAGGGACGGAACGAGCAGTACTTC.

This clone was seen just once. This CDR3 reads CASSLGGQAYEQYF. The CDR3 nucleotides are TGTGCCAGCAGCTTAGGGGGACAGGCCTACGAGCAGTACTTC. The chain combines TRBV11-2 with TRBJ2-7, with 8 positions matching TRBD1. Germline trimming cut 1 base from V and 2 bases from J; bases unmatched to any gene: 1. Germline loops: CDR1 SGHAT, CDR2 FQNNGV. The CDR3 has 14 residues.

This clone has a single count. V usage is TRBV5-1 and J usage is TRBJ1-5, with TRBD1 as a possible D gene (6 bases). V lost 0 bases to trimming and J lost 7 bases, with 14 bases between them. The CDR3 has 15 residues. The germline V gene encodes CDR1 SGHRS and CDR2 YFSETQ. CDR3: CASSLDPTGRQPQHF. DNA for the CDR3: TGCGCCAGCAGCTTGGACCCGACAGGAAGGCAGCCCCAGCATTTT.

CDR3 coding DNA: TGTGCCAGCAGTTACAAGGGGCAAGGACAGCCCCAGCATTTT. As protein: CASSYKGQGQPQHF. V is TRBV6-5 and J is TRBJ1-5, with D possibly matching TRBD1 (5 bases). The CDR3 covers 14 residues. The germline gives CDR1 MNHEY, CDR2 SVGAGI. V lost 2 bases to trimming and J lost 7 bases, with 12 bases between them.

The genes are TRBV27 and TRBJ2-6, with a possible D match to TRBD2 (5 bases). There are 14 residues in the CDR3. Germline V gene data show CDR1 as MNHEY and CDR2 as SMNVEV (reference sequence). The V end lost 3 bases, the J end lost 2 bases, and 5 bases lay between the germline ends. The CDR3 is CASSFGAGANVLTF. In nucleotides, the CDR3 is TGTGCCAGCAGTTTCGGGGCTGGGGCCAACGTCCTGACTTTC.

This clone was counted once. The chain carries TRBV19 and TRBJ2-5, with 7 nucleotides matching TRBD1. The CDR3 is 18 amino acids. Germline V lookup: CDR1 LNHDA, CDR2 SQIVND (reference sequence). Losses at the gene ends were 2 bases for V and 4 bases for J; bases not matched to a gene: 16. The CDR3 reads CASSITGSTGSVGETQYF. DNA for the CDR3: TGTGCCAGTAGTATAACGGGATCGACAGGGTCCGTCGGAGAGACCCAGTACTTC.

The V gene is TRBV7-2, the J gene TRBJ2-7; 8 nucleotides line up with TRBD2. The germline V gene encodes CDR1 SGHTA and CDR2 FQGNSA. The CDR3 has 18 amino acids. V shed 5 bases and J 1 base; nucleotides not matched to a gene: 16. The CDR3: CASSPPGGAGRLSYEQYF. The CDR3 DNA sequence: TGTGCCAGCAGCCCCCCCGGGGGGGCAGGGCGTTTGTCCTACGAGCAGTACTTC.

The chain carries TRBV19 and TRBJ1-5; no definite D call. The CDR3 covers 17 residues. Trimming took off 4 bases at V and 2 bases at J, with 18 bases between the two ends. The V gene's germline CDR1 is LNHDA and CDR2 SQIVND (reference sequence). CDR3 DNA: TGTGCCAGTAGTACCCGGCCCGGCGGGGTCGGCAATCAGCCCCAGCATTTT. Protein product: CASSTRPGGVGNQPQHF. The whole variable domain, remainder taken from reference TRBV19 and TRBJ1-5, is DGGITQSPKYLFRKEGQNVTLSCEQNLNHDAMYWYRQDPGQGLRLIYYSQIVNDFQKGDIAEGYSVSREKKESFPLTVTSAQKNPTAFYLCASSTRPGGVGNQPQHFGDGTRLSIL.

V usage is TRBV6-2 or TRBV6-3 and J usage is TRBJ2-1, with 14 bases matching TRBD2. With V trimmed by 2 bases and J by 9 bases, 6 bases remained unmatched. The CDR3 runs 16 residues. Germline V lookup: CDR1 MNHEY, CDR2 SVGEGT. The CDR3 nucleotides are TGTGCCAGCAGTTACCGACTAGCGGGAGGGCCGAGTGAGCAGTTCTTC. Translating it yields CASSYRLAGGPSEQFF.

This clone was recorded only once. The J gene is TRBJ2-3, the V gene TRBV2; D is possibly TRBD1 (5 bases). V dropped 7 bases and J dropped 3 bases, with 23 bases sitting between them. CDR3 size: 17 residues. The germline V gene encodes CDR1 SNHLY and CDR2 FYNNEI. CDR3 DNA: TGTGCCAGCACTCCCTGGGAAGGGGCAAGGTTTACAGATACGCAGTATTTT. Its translation is CASTPWEGARFTDTQYF.

This clone was found once. This sequence joins TRBV4-3 and TRBJ1-3, with D possibly being TRBD1 (6 bases). V lost 1 base to trimming and J lost 0 bases, with 13 bases between them. Germline assignment: CDR1 LGHNA and CDR2 YSLEER. The CDR3 totals 17 residues. CDR3 protein: CASSQARGGTSGNTIYF. Written as DNA, the CDR3 is TGCGCCAGCAGCCAAGCTAGGGGGGGGACCTCTGGAAACACCATATATTTT.

This rearrangement joins TRBV18 to TRBJ2-1; 9 bases line up with TRBD2. With V trimmed by 3 bases and J by 0 bases, 3 bases remained unmatched. CDR1 KGHSH and CDR2 LQKENI come from the germline V gene. This CDR3 spans 16 amino acids. The CDR3 spells CASSPLAGSSYNEQFF. As DNA, the CDR3 is TGTGCCAGCTCACCTCTAGCGGGGAGCTCCTACAATGAGCAGTTCTTC.

The chain links TRBV18 to TRBJ2-5, with 7 bases fitting TRBD2. The CDR3 consists of 13 residues. The junction had 3 bases not matched to a gene; V was cut back by 4 bases and J by 4 bases. Germline CDR1 and CDR2: KGHSH and LQKENI. This chain's CDR3 is CASSRGRGETQYF. As DNA, the CDR3 is TGTGCCAGCTCACGGGGGAGGGGAGAGACCCAGTACTTC.

The chain employs TRBV29-1 and TRBJ2-5; 7 bases agree with TRBD1. CDR3 size: 12 residues. Trimming removed 7 bases from V and 5 bases from J; junction bases left unmatched: 7. The V gene's germline CDR1 is SQVTM and CDR2 ANQGSEA. The CDR3 region has the DNA TGCAGCGCCATACAGGGGACGGAGACCCAGTACTTC. This encodes CSAIQGTETQYF.